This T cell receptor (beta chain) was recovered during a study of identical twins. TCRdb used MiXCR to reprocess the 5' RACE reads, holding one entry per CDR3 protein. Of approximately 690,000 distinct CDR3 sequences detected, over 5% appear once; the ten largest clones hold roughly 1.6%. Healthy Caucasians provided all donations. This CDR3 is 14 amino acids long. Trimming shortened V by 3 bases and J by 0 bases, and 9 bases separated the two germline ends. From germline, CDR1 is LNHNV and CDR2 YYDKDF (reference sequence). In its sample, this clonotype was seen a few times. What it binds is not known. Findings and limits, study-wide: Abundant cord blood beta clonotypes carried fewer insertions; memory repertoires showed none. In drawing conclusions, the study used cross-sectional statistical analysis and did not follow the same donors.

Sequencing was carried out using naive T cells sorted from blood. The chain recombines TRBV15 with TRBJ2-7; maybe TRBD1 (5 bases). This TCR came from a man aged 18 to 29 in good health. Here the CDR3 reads CATSRDIGSYEQYF. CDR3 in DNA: TGTGCCACCAGCAGGGACATTGGCTCCTACGAGCAGTACTTC.